This entry lists 30 T cell receptor beta chains sequenced from one sample in a study of PD-1 blockade in mismatch repair-deficient tumors. The table came from immunoSEQ multiplex PCR; TCRdb's copy has only in-frame clones and leaves some out. The sample consists of under 50,000 clones, 65% to 80% of them appearing once. Sequencing used PBMCs, obtained before pembrolizumab treatment. The receptors come from an adult with mismatch repair-deficient cancer.

The gene calls are TRBV29-1 and TRBJ1-1, with TRBD1 matching over 7 bases. The V and J ends lost 7 bases and 6 bases, in that order; junction bases with no gene match: 8. CDR3 size: 12 residues. Germline V gene data show CDR1 as SQVTM and CDR2 as ANQGSEA. CDR3 DNA sequence: TGCAGCGCGACAGGGAGTTACGCTGAAGCTTTCTTT. Amino acid sequence: CSATGSYAEAFF.

The chain carries TRBV27 and TRBJ2-1; no clear D. The CDR3 sequence is 13 residues long. Trimming pared 7 bases from V and 4 bases from J, leaving 11 bases between. In germline, CDR1 is MNHEY, CDR2 SMNVEV (reference sequence). The CDR3 region has the DNA TGTGCCAGCACGCAGAAACCATACAATGAGCAGTTCTTC. Translated, it gives CASTQKPYNEQFF.

The V and J genes are TRBV6-5 and TRBJ1-1; the D is unclear. Looked up from germline, CDR1 is MNHEY and CDR2 is SVGAGI. The CDR3 has 12 amino acids. Between the trimmed V and J ends, which lost 7 bases and 6 bases, there was a span of 12 bases. CDR3 protein: CASTLDGSEAFF. The CDR3 DNA reads as TGTGCCAGCACCCTAGACGGGTCTGAAGCTTTCTTT.

The genes are TRBV2 and TRBJ2-1, with D possibly matching TRBD2 (6 bases). This CDR3 contains 14 residues. The germline V and J ends were trimmed by 4 bases and 4 bases, with 11 bases remaining between them. CDR1 is SNHLY and CDR2 is FYNNEI in the germline V gene. In DNA, the CDR3 is TGTGCCAGCAGTGTCACGGGAGAATACAATGAGCAGTTCTTC. Residues: CASSVTGEYNEQFF.

The chain joins TRBV7-6 to TRBJ1-2; D uncertain. Germline CDR1 and CDR2: SGHVS and FNYEAQ. The length of the CDR3 is 13 residues. Trimming shortened V by 5 bases and J by 2 bases, and 9 bases separated the two germline ends. The CDR3 sequence is CASSPEENYGYTF. The DNA of the CDR3 is TGTGCCAGCAGCCCAGAAGAAAACTATGGCTACACCTTC.

The chain combines TRBV27 with TRBJ2-1; 7 nucleotides align to TRBD1. Germline-derived CDR1 and CDR2 are MNHEY and SMNVEV (reference sequence). V lost 5 bases and J lost 2; bases outside the gene matches: 9. The CDR3 consists of 16 residues. CDR3 nucleotides: TGTGCCAGCAGTATAATACAGGGGACACCCTACAATGAGCAGTTCTTC. It yields the protein CASSIIQGTPYNEQFF.

The genes are TRBV7-8 and TRBJ2-7; a weak D match, TRBD2 (6 bases). The CDR3 sequence is 15 residues long. Trimming shortened V by 5 bases and J by 4 bases, and 18 bases separated the two germline ends. Germline V gene sequence: CDR1 SGHVS, CDR2 FQNEAQ. CDR3 sequence: CASSLEGLATYEQYF. CDR3 nucleotides: TGTGCCAGCAGCCTAGAGGGGCTAGCGACGTACGAGCAGTACTTC.

V and J are TRBV19 and TRBJ1-5; maybe TRBD1 (6 bases). CDR3 length: 15 residues. Germline V CDR1 and CDR2: LNHDA, SQIVND (reference sequence). Trimming removed 6 bases from V and 2 bases from J, with 14 bases in between. CDR3 region: CASRDSRKGNQPQHF. Written as DNA, the CDR3 is TGTGCCAGTAGGGACAGCCGGAAGGGCAATCAGCCCCAGCATTTT.

The V call is TRBV6-1, the J call TRBJ2-5; D could derive from TRBD1 or TRBD2 (7 bases each). The V end was cut by 1 base, the J end by 5 bases, with 14 bases between. CDR1 MNHNS and CDR2 SASEGT come from the germline V gene. CDR3 size: 15 residues. The CDR3 DNA sequence: TGTGCCAGCAGTGAAGGGGAGGGGGCGCGTGAGACCCAGTACTTC. This sequence encodes CASSEGEGARETQYF.

The chain carries TRBV21-1 and TRBJ1-5. TRBV21-1 counts as a pseudogene. This CDR3 is built from 15 residues. CDR3 sequence (DNA): TGTGCCAGCAGCAGGGGGACCGTCAGCAATCAGCCCCAGCATTTT. It is translated as CASSRGTVSNQPQHF.

V gene TRBV4-2 combines with J gene TRBJ2-3, with 7 positions matching TRBD2. The J segment lost 2 bases and the V segment lost 0 bases, leaving 5 bases of the junction unmatched. The CDR3 length is 16 residues. Germline CDR1 LGHNA, CDR2 YNFKEQ. CDR3 nucleotide sequence: TGTGCCAGCAGCCAAGACGGGGGGAGGGCCACAGATACGCAGTATTTT. Translating gives CASSQDGGRATDTQYF.

The CDR3 DNA follows: TGCAGCGTTCCGCTACCAGGGGGCGGAACTGAAGCTTTCTTT. It translates to CSVPLPGGGTEAFF. The V gene is TRBV29-1, the J gene TRBJ1-1; TRBD1 matches 8 bases. The CDR3 contains 14 residues. After removal of 5 bases from V and 5 bases from J, the junction contained 10 bases not matched to a gene. In germline, CDR1 is SQVTM, CDR2 ANQGSEA.

CDR3 DNA sequence: TGTGCCAGCAGCTTAAGGACTAGCGGGAGTGGGAATGAGCAGTTCTTC. Translated: CASSLRTSGSGNEQFF. J is TRBJ2-1 and V is TRBV11-2; the match to TRBD2 covers 13 bases. The CDR3 is 16 residues long. The V segment lost 2 bases and the J segment 7 bases; nucleotides outside the gene matches: 5. Germline V gives CDR1 SGHAT, CDR2 FQNNGV.

V usage is TRBV18 and J usage is TRBJ1-1, with 8 bases that match TRBD1. CDR1 is KGHSH and CDR2 is LQKENI in the germline V gene. The CDR3 has 13 amino acids. J was trimmed by 11 bases and V by 3 bases; bases with no gene match: 8. DNA for the CDR3: TGTGCCAGCTCACCCGGGACAGGAGGTGGGGCTTTCTTT. Translation: CASSPGTGGGAFF. Complete variable domain (other parts from reference TRBV18 and TRBJ1-1): NAGVMQNPRHLVRRRGQEARLRCSPMKGHSHVYWYRQLPEEGLKFMVYLQKENIIDESGMPKERFSAEFPKEGPSILRIQQVVRGDSAAYFCASSPGTGGGAFFGQGTRLTVV.

This chain connects TRBV10-1 to TRBJ2-7; 10 bases align to TRBD1. The V gene's germline CDR1 is WNHNN and CDR2 SYGVQD (reference sequence). V was clipped by 0 bases and J by 6 bases; unmatched bases: 5. This CDR3 spans 15 amino acids. In DNA, the CDR3 is TGCGCCAGCAGTGAGTCAGGAGACAGGGGGCGCGAGCAGTACTTC. Its translation: CASSESGDRGREQYF.

This sequence joins TRBV7-9 and TRBJ1-1; 7 bases match TRBD1. CDR1 is SEHNR, CDR2 FQNEAQ, per germline (reference sequence). The V segment lost 6 bases and the J segment 1 base; nucleotides outside the gene matches: 5. This CDR3 comprises 14 residues. This chain's CDR3 is CASSPGTANTEAFF. The CDR3 nucleotides are TGTGCCAGCAGTCCCGGGACAGCGAACACTGAAGCTTTCTTT.

The J gene is TRBJ2-1, the V gene TRBV4-3; TRBD2 matches at 7 bases. The germline CDR1 and CDR2 sequences are LGHNA and YSLEER. V lost 3 bases, J lost 7 bases, and 9 bases stayed unmatched. The CDR3 runs 15 residues. The CDR3 reads CASSQDLAGANEQFF. In DNA form, the CDR3 reads TGCGCCAGCAGCCAGGACCTGGCGGGAGCTAATGAGCAGTTCTTC.

Regarding this clone: The junction does not match germline at one end; this may be a read error. The chain joins TRBV7-7 to TRBJ2-1; D unresolved. Germline loops: CDR1 SSHAT, CDR2 FNYEAQ (reference sequence). The CDR3 is made up of 13 amino acids. The CDR3 DNA reads as TGTGCTAGCAGCTTAGAACCCTACAATGAGCAGTTCTTC. Translating it yields CASSLEPYNEQFF.

Notes on this clone: One end of the junction varies from germline; a read error may be responsible. V is TRBV7-2 and J is TRBJ1-2, with D tentatively TRBD1 (6 bases). Germline CDR1 reads SGHTA; CDR2 reads FQGNSA. The CDR3 is 13 amino acids. CDR3 bases: TGTGCCAGCAGCTTCGGGGGGGGCCGAAGGCGGGCCTTC. Translated, it gives CASSFGGGRRRAF. Combining the CDR3 with reference TRBV7-2 and TRBJ1-2 gives the whole variable domain GAGVSQSPSNKVTEKGKDVELRCDPISGHTALYWYRQSLGQGLEFLIYFQGNSAPDKSGLPSDRFSAERTGGSVSTLTIQRTQQEDSAVYLCASSFGGGRRRAFGSGTRLTVV.

The chain employs TRBV5-4 and TRBJ2-7; 7 positions agree with TRBD1. This CDR3 has 14 amino acids. V gave up 3 bases and J gave up 7 bases; unmatched junction bases: 10. Looked up from germline, CDR1 is SGHNT and CDR2 is YYREEE (reference sequence). The CDR3, as DNA: TGTGCCAGCAGCTCTTGGGTTACAGGGGTGGAGCAGTACTTC. The encoded protein is CASSSWVTGVEQYF. Using reference TRBV5-4 and TRBJ2-7 for the parts outside the CDR3, the full variable domain is ETGVTQSPTHLIKTRGQQVTLRCSSQSGHNTVSWYQQALGQGPQFIFQYYREEENGRGNFPPRFSGLQFPNYSSELNVNALELDDSALYLCASSSWVTGVEQYFGPGTRLTVT.

The chain links TRBV5-4 to TRBJ2-5; D is unresolved. The V gene's germline CDR1 is SGHNT and CDR2 YYREEE (reference sequence). CDR3 length: 14 amino acids. V shed 0 bases and J shed 5 bases, with 11 bases lying between them. CDR3 coding DNA: TGTGCCAGCAGCTTGGAAATGCGGCGGGAGACCCAGTACTTC. Its protein product is CASSLEMRRETQYF.

J is TRBJ2-6 and V is TRBV7-2; TRBD2 is a possible D gene (5 bases). The germline gives CDR1 SGHTA, CDR2 FQGNSA. Trimming cost V 1 base and J 0 bases, with 16 bases left between them. The CDR3 extends over 19 amino acids. CDR3 protein: CASSLGGIASLSGANVLTF. CDR3 DNA: TGTGCCAGCAGCTTAGGAGGGATAGCTAGCCTCTCTGGGGCCAACGTCCTGACTTTC.

The CDR3 loop reads CASSFRYNEQFF. The CDR3 bases are TGTGCCAGCAGCTTCCGATACAATGAGCAGTTCTTC. The rearrangement uses TRBV7-8 and TRBJ2-1; D not certain. Germline V CDR1 and CDR2: SGHVS, FQNEAQ. This CDR3 is built from 12 residues. V was trimmed by 3 bases and J by 4 bases, leaving 4 bases between them.

The chain recombines TRBV2 with TRBJ2-1; TRBD1 matches 8 bases. This CDR3 is 12 amino acids long. The trim removed 6 bases at V and 9 bases at J, leaving 4 bases unmatched. Germline CDR1 SNHLY, CDR2 FYNNEI. CDR3 protein: CASREDRVEQFF. The DNA for the CDR3 is TGTGCCAGCAGGGAGGACAGGGTTGAGCAGTTCTTC.

The V call is TRBV2, the J call TRBJ2-2, with 12 bases identical to TRBD2. The CDR3 has 18 residues. The junction had 12 bases not matched to a gene; V was cut back by 7 bases and J by 3 bases. Per germline, CDR1 SNHLY and CDR2 FYNNEI. The CDR3 DNA follows: TGTGCCAGCACTACACCCCTAGCGGGAGGGCCGTACACCGGGGAGCTGTTTTTT. It codes for CASTTPLAGGPYTGELFF.

The genes are TRBV7-2 and TRBJ1-1, with D tentatively TRBD1 (5 bases). Trimming left V 4 bases short and J 4 bases short, with 13 bases between. CDR1 and CDR2 from the germline V gene are SGHTA and FQGNSA. CDR3 length equals 14 residues. CDR3 sequence (DNA): TGTGCCAGCAGCTCGATGGGAGGGGCCACTGAAGCTTTCTTT. Its protein is CASSSMGGATEAFF.

This clone showed up just a few times. The chain is built from TRBV4-2 and TRBJ1-1, with TRBD1 as a possible D gene (5 bases). CDR3 size: 15 residues. Trimming pared 1 base from V and 7 bases from J, leaving 16 bases between. The germline V gene encodes CDR1 LGHNA and CDR2 YNFKEQ. The CDR3 sequence: CASSQVSQGDSEAFF. CDR3 DNA sequence: TGTGCCAGCAGCCAAGTGTCGCAGGGTGACAGTGAAGCTTTCTTT.

The CDR3 region has the DNA TGTGCCAGCAGCGTAGCGGGAGGCCCCCCTGGCACAGATACGCAGTATTTT. Its translation: CASSVAGGPPGTDTQYF. This rearrangement joins TRBV9 to TRBJ2-3; 7 positions match TRBD2. Germline V gene lookup returns CDR1 SGDLS and CDR2 YYNGEE. J was trimmed by 1 base and V by 0 bases; bases with no gene match: 8. This CDR3 is 17 amino acids long.

This chain uses TRBV4-2 with TRBJ2-5; 12 bases agree with TRBD2. Germline V gene data show CDR1 as LGHNA and CDR2 as YNFKEQ. Losses at the gene ends were 0 bases for V and 7 bases for J; bases not matched to a gene: 9. CDR3 length: 17 residues. The CDR3 DNA reads TGTGCCAGCAGCCAAGATTGGAGACTAGCGGGAGAGGGGACCCAGTACTTC. Translated: CASSQDWRLAGEGTQYF.

This clone was detected once. This chain links TRBV29-1 with TRBJ1-3, with 7 bases lining up with TRBD1. J lost 2 bases, V lost 4 bases, and 2 bases had no gene match. This CDR3 comprises 13 residues. Germline V gene sequence: CDR1 SQVTM, CDR2 ANQGSEA. CDR3 region: CSVGDRAGNTIYF. The DNA of the CDR3 is TGCAGCGTTGGCGACAGGGCTGGAAACACCATATATTTT.